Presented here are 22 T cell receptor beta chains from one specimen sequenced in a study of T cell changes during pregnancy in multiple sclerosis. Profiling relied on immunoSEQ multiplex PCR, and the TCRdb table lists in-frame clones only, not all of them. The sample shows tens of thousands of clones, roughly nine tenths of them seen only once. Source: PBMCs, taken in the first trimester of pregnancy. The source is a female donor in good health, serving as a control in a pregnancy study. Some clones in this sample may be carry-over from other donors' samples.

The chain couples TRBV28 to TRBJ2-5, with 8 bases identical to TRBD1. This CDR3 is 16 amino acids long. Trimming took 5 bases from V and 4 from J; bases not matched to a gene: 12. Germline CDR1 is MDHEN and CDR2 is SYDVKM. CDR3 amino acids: CASSPGGRGRGETQYF. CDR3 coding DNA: TGTGCCAGCAGTCCCGGGGGCAGGGGGCGGGGAGAGACCCAGTACTTC.

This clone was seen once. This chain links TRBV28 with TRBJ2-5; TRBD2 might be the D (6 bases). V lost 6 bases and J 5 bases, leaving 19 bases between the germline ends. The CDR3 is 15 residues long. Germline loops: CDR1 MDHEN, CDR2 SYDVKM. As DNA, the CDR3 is TGTGCCAGCAGGAAAATCGGGAGCCCTGGGGAGACCCAGTACTTC. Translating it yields CASRKIGSPGETQYF. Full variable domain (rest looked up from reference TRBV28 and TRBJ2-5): DVKVTQSSRYLVKRTGEKVFLECVQDMDHENMFWYRQDPGLGLRLIYFSYDVKMKEKGDIPEGYSVSREKKERFSLILESASTNQTSMYLCASRKIGSPGETQYFGPGTRLLVL.

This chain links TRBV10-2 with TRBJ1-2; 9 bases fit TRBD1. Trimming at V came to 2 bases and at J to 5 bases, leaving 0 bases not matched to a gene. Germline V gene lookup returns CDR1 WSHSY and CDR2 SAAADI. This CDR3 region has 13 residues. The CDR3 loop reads CASSEGTGYGYTF. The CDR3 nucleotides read TGCGCCAGCAGTGAGGGGACAGGGTATGGCTACACCTTC.

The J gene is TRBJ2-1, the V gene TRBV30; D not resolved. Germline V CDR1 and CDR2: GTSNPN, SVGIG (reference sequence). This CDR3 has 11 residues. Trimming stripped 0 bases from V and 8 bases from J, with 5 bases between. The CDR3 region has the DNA TGTGCCTGGAGTGTAATCTATGAGCAGTTCTTC. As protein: CAWSVIYEQFF.

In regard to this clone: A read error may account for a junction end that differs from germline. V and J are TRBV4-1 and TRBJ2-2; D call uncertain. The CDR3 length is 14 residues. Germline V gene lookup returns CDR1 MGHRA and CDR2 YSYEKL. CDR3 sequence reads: CASRQEANTGELFF. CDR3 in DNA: TGCGCCAGCAGACAAGAGGCCAACACCGGGGAGCTGTTTTTT.

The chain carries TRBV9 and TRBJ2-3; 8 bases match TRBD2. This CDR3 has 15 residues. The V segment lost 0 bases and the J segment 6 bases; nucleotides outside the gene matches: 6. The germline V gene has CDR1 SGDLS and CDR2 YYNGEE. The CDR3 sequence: CASSVVGSGADTQYF. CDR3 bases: TGTGCCAGCAGCGTAGTTGGTAGCGGGGCCGATACGCAGTATTTT.

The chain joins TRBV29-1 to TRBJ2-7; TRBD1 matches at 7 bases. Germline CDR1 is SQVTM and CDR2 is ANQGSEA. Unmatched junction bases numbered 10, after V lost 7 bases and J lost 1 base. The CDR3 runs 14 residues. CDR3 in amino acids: CSAAGQARSYEQYF. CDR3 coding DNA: TGCAGCGCCGCCGGACAGGCGAGATCCTACGAGCAGTACTTC.

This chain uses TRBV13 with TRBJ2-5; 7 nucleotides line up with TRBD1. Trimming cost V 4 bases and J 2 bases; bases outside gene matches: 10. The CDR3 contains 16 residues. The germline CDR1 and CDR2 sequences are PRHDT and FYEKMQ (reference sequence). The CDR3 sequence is CASSYQTLRGQETQYF. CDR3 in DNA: TGTGCCAGCAGCTATCAGACCCTCAGGGGGCAAGAGACCCAGTACTTC.

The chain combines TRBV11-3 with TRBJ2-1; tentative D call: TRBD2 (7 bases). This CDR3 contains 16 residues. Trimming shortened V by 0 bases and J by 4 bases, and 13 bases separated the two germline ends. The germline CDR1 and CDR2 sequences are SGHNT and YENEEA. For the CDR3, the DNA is TGTGCCAGCAGCTTAGAAGGGGGGGTAGGGTACAATGAGCAGTTCTTC. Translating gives CASSLEGGVGYNEQFF.

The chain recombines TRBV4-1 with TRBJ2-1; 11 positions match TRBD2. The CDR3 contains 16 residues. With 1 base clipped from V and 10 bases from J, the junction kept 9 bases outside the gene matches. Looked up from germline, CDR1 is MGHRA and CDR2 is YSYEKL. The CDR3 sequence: CASSQGLGLAEKEQFF. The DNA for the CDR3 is TGCGCCAGCAGCCAAGGCTTGGGACTAGCGGAAAAGGAGCAGTTCTTC.

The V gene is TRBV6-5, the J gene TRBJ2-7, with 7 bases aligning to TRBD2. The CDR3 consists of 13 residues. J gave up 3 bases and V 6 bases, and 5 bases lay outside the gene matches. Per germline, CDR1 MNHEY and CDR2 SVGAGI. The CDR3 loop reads CASRTRDYYEQYF. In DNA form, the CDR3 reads TGTGCCAGCAGGACCCGGGACTACTACGAGCAGTACTTC.

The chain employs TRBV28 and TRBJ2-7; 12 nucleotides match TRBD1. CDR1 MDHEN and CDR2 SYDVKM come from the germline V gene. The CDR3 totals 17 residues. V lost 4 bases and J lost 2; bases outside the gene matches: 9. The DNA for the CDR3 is TGTGCCAGCAGTTGGCGTGCCGGGACAGGGGGCACCTACGAGCAGTACTTC. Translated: CASSWRAGTGGTYEQYF.

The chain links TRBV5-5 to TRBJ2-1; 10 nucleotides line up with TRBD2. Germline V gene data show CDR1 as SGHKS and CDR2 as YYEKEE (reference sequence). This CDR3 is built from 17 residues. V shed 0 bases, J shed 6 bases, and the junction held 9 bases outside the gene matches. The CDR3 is CASSLASGGPRGNEQFF. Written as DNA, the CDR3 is TGTGCCAGCAGCTTGGCTAGCGGGGGTCCCAGGGGCAATGAGCAGTTCTTC.

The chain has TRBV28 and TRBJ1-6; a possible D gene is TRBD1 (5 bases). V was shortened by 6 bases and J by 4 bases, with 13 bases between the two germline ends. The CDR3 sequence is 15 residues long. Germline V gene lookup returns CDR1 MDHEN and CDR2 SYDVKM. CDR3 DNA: TGTGCCAGCAGCTTTCCCGACAGATATAATTCACCCCTCCACTTT. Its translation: CASSFPDRYNSPLHF.

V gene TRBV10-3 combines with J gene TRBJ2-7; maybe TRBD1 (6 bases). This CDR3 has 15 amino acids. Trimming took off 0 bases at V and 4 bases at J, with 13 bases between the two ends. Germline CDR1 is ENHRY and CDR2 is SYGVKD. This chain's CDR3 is CAISESTGQAYEQYF. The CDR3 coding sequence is TGTGCCATCAGTGAGTCGACAGGACAAGCTTACGAGCAGTACTTC.

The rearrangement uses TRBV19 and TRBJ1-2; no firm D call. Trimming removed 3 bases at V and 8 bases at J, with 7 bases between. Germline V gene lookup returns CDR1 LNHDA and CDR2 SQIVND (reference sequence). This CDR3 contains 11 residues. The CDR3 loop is CASSISNGYTF. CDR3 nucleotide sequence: TGTGCCAGTAGTATCAGTAACGGCTACACCTTC.

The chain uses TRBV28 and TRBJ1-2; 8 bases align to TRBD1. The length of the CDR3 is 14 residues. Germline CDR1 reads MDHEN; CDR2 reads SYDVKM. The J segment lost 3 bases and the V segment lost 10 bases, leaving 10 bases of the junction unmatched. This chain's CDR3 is CATRTGGSYYGYTF. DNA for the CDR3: TGTGCCACCCGAACAGGGGGAAGCTACTATGGCTACACCTTC.

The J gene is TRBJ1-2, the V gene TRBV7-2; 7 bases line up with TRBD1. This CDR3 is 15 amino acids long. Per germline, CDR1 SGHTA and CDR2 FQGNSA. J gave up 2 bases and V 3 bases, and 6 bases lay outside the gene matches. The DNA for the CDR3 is TGTGCCAGCAGCTTCAGGACAGGAGGAAACTATGGCTACACCTTC. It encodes CASSFRTGGNYGYTF.

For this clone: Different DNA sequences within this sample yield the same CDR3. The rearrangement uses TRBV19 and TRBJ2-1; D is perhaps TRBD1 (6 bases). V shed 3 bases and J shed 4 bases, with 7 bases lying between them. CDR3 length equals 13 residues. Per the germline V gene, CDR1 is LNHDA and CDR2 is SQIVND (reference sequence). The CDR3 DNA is TGTGCCAGTAGTATCGGACAGTACAATGAGCAGTTCTTC. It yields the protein CASSIGQYNEQFF.

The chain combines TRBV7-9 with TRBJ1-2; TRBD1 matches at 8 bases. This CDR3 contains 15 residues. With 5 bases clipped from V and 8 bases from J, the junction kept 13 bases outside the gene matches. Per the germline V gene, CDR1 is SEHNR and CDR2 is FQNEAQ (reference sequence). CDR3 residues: CASSRRQGIGSGYTF. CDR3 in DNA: TGTGCCAGCAGCCGGCGACAGGGGATCGGGAGCGGCTACACCTTC.

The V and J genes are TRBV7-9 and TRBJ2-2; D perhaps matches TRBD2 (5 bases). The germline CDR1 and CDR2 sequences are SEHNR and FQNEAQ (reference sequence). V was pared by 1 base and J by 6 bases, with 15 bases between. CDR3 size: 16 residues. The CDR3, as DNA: TGTGCCAGCAGCTTAGAACCTGCGAGGGCCCCCGGGGAGCTGTTTTTT. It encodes CASSLEPARAPGELFF.

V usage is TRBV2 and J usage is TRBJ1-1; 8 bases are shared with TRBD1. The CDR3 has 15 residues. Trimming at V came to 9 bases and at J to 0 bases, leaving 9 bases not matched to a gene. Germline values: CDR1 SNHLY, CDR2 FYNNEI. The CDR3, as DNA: TGTGCCAGGGACAGGGCCGTCTCTATGAACACTGAAGCTTTCTTT. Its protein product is CARDRAVSMNTEAFF.